The clone carrying this T cell receptor (beta chain) was seen a single time. One end of the junction is discordant with germline, which a read error may explain. From the PCR reads, TCRdb called clonotypes with MiXCR, one entry per CDR3 protein. The data show approximately 550,000 distinct CDR3 sequences, roughly 25% seen once. The data belong to a study of molecular identifiers for immune sequencing clone quantification. CDR1 is LGHNT, CDR2 FRNRAP, per germline. CDR3 length equals 16 residues. The sequence was obtained from a human donor in good health. Some libraries in this study had Jurkat cell RNA spiked in. The V call is TRBV12-5, the J call TRBJ1-2; tentatively, D is TRBD1 (6 bases). Material for sequencing was naive CD8+ T cells from blood, with Jurkat cell RNA spiked in. Subset given: FACS-sorted CD8+CD4-CCR7+CD45RA+ naive T cells. The DNA for the CDR3 is TGTGCTAGTGGTCACAGAACAGGGATAGCTAACTATGGCAACACCTTC. The encoded protein is CASGHRTGIANYGNTF.